The 8 T cell receptor beta chains below all came from one sample that was sequenced in a study of T-cell reconstitution after alpha-beta-depleted transplantation in children. The authors prepared the TCRbeta library with unique molecular identifiers. Each CDR3 protein is one row after TCRdb ran MiXCR on the PCR reads. The sample yields approximately 650,000 distinct CDR3 sequences, over 10% seen once. The sequencing here drew on PBMCs, taken before TCRalphabeta/CD19-depleted stem cell transplant. The receptors derive from a girl aged 2-15 years with congenital amegakaryocytic thrombocytopenia, due to receive a stem cell transplant.

This chain connects TRBV5-1 to TRBJ2-5; D is unresolved. The V end lost 7 bases, the J end lost 3 bases, and 16 bases lay between the germline ends. CDR1 is SGHRS, CDR2 YFSETQ, per germline. The CDR3 is made up of 14 amino acids. This CDR3 reads CASGSAADEETQYF. Written as DNA, the CDR3 is TGCGCCAGCGGATCCGCCGCGGACGAAGAGACCCAGTACTTC.

This clonotype came up a few times. The CDR3 reads CASSSYATGAPGAFF. CDR3 sequence (DNA): TGCGCCAGCAGCTCGTACGCGACAGGGGCGCCGGGCGCTTTCTTT. V is TRBV5-1 and J is TRBJ1-1; 8 bases align to TRBD1. The V segment lost 3 bases and the J segment 11 bases; nucleotides outside the gene matches: 15. The germline gives CDR1 SGHRS, CDR2 YFSETQ. CDR3 length equals 15 residues.

The chain carries TRBV20-1 and TRBJ2-4; possible D gene TRBD2, 6 bases. The CDR3 is 15 residues long. Germline CDR1 reads DFQATT; CDR2 reads SNEGSKA (reference sequence). V gave up 4 bases and J gave up 1 base, with 14 bases separating them. CDR3 in DNA: TGCAGTGCTACCCCCGGACTACAGGCCAAAAACATTCAGTACTTC. Its translation is CSATPGLQAKNIQYF.

The rearrangement joins TRBV27 to TRBJ1-4; possibly TRBD1 for D (5 bases). V lost 6 bases and J 7 bases, leaving 18 bases between the germline ends. The germline gives CDR1 MNHEY, CDR2 SMNVEV (reference sequence). The CDR3 extends over 15 amino acids. This CDR3 is CASSPLGGLGEKLFF. The CDR3 DNA reads as TGTGCCAGCAGCCCCTTGGGGGGTCTTGGTGAAAAACTGTTTTTT.

V is TRBV5-1 and J is TRBJ2-7; no clear D gene. Germline V CDR1 and CDR2: SGHRS, YFSETQ. This CDR3 is built from 15 residues. V lost 0 bases and J 3 bases, leaving 13 bases between the germline ends. The CDR3: CASSLGLNELYEQYF. CDR3 coding DNA: TGCGCCAGCAGCTTGGGTCTTAATGAACTCTACGAGCAGTACTTC.

This clonotype was seen at least ten times. The rearrangement joins TRBV4-1 to TRBJ2-7; D is possibly TRBD1 (5 bases). The V end lost 4 bases, the J end lost 3 bases, and 13 bases lay between the germline ends. CDR1 is MGHRA and CDR2 is YSYEKL in the germline V gene. This CDR3 region has 14 residues. In nucleotides, the CDR3 is TGCGCCAGCAGCCCCATATTCCAGGGCTACGAGCAGTACTTC. Amino acids: CASSPIFQGYEQYF.

The table lists this clonotype with a few counts. The chain employs TRBV20-1 and TRBJ2-7, with unresolved D. Germline V gene data show CDR1 as DFQATT and CDR2 as SNEGSKA (reference sequence). The germline V and J ends were trimmed by 5 bases and 6 bases, with 17 bases remaining between them. The CDR3 is 13 amino acids. CDR3 DNA: TGCAGTGCTGGCCCTTTTGCGACGGGCGAGCAGTACTTC. It encodes CSAGPFATGEQYF.

This clonotype was seen at least ten times. The V and J genes are TRBV20-1 and TRBJ2-7; a possible D gene is TRBD2 (5 bases). The CDR3 is 14 residues long. V lost 3 bases and J 2 bases, leaving 14 bases between the germline ends. CDR1 and CDR2 (germline): DFQATT, SNEGSKA (reference sequence). The CDR3 nucleotides read TGCAGTGCTAGTGAGGGTGGGTTCGCCTACGAGCAGTACTTC. Translating gives CSASEGGFAYEQYF.